The clone carrying this T cell receptor beta chain was seen only a few times. In the authors' methods: Nucleated cell counts were estimated from reference gene primer amplification. TCRdb keeps only in-frame clones here, not all; method: immunoSEQ multiplex PCR. V and J calls and clone size are those listed in that table; D and trimming were worked out from the DNA. The sample lists approximately 290,000 clones, about 80% occurring once. CDR1 SNHLY and CDR2 FYNNEI come from the germline V gene. CDR3 length: 19 amino acids. The J segment lost 0 bases and the V segment lost 4 bases, leaving 14 bases of the junction unmatched. This sample was included in a study of blood T cell repertoires in COVID-19.

The chain couples TRBV2 to TRBJ2-1; 8 positions match TRBD2. The TCR was taken from a person aged 65 to 85 with COVID-19, enrolled during active disease. The sequencing sample was made of peripheral blood. The CDR3 loop reads CASSGTRTKTSDSYNEQFF. The DNA of the CDR3 is TGTGCCAGCAGTGGCACACGAACCAAGACTAGCGACTCCTACAATGAGCAGTTCTTC. Full variable domain (rest looked up from reference TRBV2 and TRBJ2-1): EPEVTQTPSHQVTQMGQEVILRCVPISNHLYFYWYRQILGQKVEFLVSFYNNEISEKSEIFDDQFSVERPDGSNFTLKIRSTKLEDSAMYFCASSGTRTKTSDSYNEQFFGPGTRLTVL.